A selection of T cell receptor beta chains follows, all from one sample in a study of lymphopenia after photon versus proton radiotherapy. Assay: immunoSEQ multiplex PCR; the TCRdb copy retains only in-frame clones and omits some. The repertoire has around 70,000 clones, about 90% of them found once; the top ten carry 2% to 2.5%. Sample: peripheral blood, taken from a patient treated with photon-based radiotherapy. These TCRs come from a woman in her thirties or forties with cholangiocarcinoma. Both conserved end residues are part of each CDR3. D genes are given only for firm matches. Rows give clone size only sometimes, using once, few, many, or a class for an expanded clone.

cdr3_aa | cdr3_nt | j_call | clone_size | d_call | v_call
CASSLGDRTGTEAFF | TGCGCCAGCAGCTTGGGAGACAGGACAGGGACTGAAGCTTTCTTT | TRBJ1-1 | - | TRBD1 | TRBV5-1
CASSKGQATSTDTQYF | TGTGCCAGCAGCAAGGGACAGGCCACTAGCACAGATACGCAGTATTTT | TRBJ2-3 | - | TRBD1 | TRBV2
CASSRQGLNTEAFF | TGTGCCAGCAGTCGACAGGGGTTGAACACTGAAGCTTTCTTT | TRBJ1-1 | - | TRBD1 | TRBV6-5
CDKRRVVRNTIYF | TGTGACAAAAGGAGGGTTGTTAGAAACACCATATATTTT | TRBJ1-3 | - | - | TRBV27
CASNGASYGYTF | TGTGCCAGCAACGGGGCGAGCTATGGCTACACCTTC | TRBJ1-2 | - | - | TRBV28
CATSGGQGIVYGYTF | TGTGCCACCAGCGGAGGACAGGGGATCGTCTATGGCTACACCTTC | TRBJ1-2 | - | TRBD1 | TRBV15
CASSSISGRSSYEQYF | TGTGCCAGCAGCTCAATCAGCGGGAGGAGCTCCTACGAGCAGTACTTC | TRBJ2-7 | - | TRBD2 | TRBV11-2
CASSLVPTGRAFF | TGTGCCAGCAGTTTAGTCCCTACCGGGAGAGCTTTCTTT | TRBJ1-1 | - | - | TRBV28
CASSRTASAGYTF | TGTGCCAGCAGTCGGACAGCTTCCGCGGGCTACACCTTC | TRBJ1-2 | few | - | TRBV6-5
CASSPVGHSYEQYF | TGTGCCAGCAGCCCCGTGGGCCACTCCTACGAGCAGTACTTC | TRBJ2-7 | - | - | TRBV11-2
CASSLNDSVSYEQYF | TGTGCCAGCAGCTTAAATGACAGTGTCTCCTACGAGCAGTACTTC | TRBJ2-7 | once | - | TRBV7-3
CASTLDGSSTDTQYF | TGTGCCAGCACCCTGGACGGCTCTAGCACAGATACGCAGTATTTT | TRBJ2-3 | - | - | TRBV7-3
CASSAGGLREQYF | TGTGCCAGCTCGGCGGGAGGGCTGAGGGAGCAGTACTTC | TRBJ2-7 | once | TRBD2 | TRBV11-2
CSAGKGPEAFF | TGCAGTGCTGGAAAAGGACCTGAAGCTTTCTTT | TRBJ1-1 | - | - | TRBV20-1
CASRMGGYTF | TGTGCCAGCAGAATGGGTGGCTACACCTTC | TRBJ1-2 | once | - | TRBV28
CAITGAGGDTEAFF | TGTGCCATCACCGGGGCAGGGGGCGACACTGAAGCTTTCTTT | TRBJ1-1 | - | TRBD1 | TRBV10-3
CASSTDFRGSPQHF | TGTGCCAGCAGTACCGACTTTCGCGGGTCGCCCCAGCATTTT | TRBJ1-5 | - | - | TRBV6-5
CASSRGGADSPLHF | TGCGCCAGCAGCCGAGGGGGGGCCGATTCACCCCTCCACTTT | TRBJ1-6 | few | - | TRBV10-1
CAWSVRLAGGKETQYF | TGTGCCTGGAGTGTAAGACTAGCGGGAGGTAAAGAGACCCAGTACTTC | TRBJ2-5 | - | TRBD2 | TRBV30
CASSADVGTGGTGELFF | TGTGCCAGCAGCGCCGACGTGGGGACAGGGGGTACCGGGGAGCTGTTTTTT | TRBJ2-2 | - | TRBD1 | TRBV2
CASVPGTPSYNEQFF | TGTGCCAGCGTCCCCGGGACACCCTCCTACAATGAGCAGTTCTTC | TRBJ2-1 | - | - | TRBV28
CASSSAGQGAYEQYF | TGTGCCAGCAGTTCCGCGGGACAGGGGGCCTACGAGCAGTACTTC | TRBJ2-7 | - | TRBD1 | TRBV28
CASSLGFGVSYEQYF | TGTGCTAGCAGCTTAGGGTTTGGGGTCTCCTACGAGCAGTACTTC | TRBJ2-7 | few | - | TRBV7-7
CASSAPGQGALEQFF | TGTGCCAGCAGCGCCCCCGGACAGGGGGCCTTAGAGCAGTTCTTC | TRBJ2-1 | - | TRBD1 | TRBV9
CASHRDRAEEQYF | TGTGCCAGCCACCGGGACAGGGCCGAAGAGCAGTACTTC | TRBJ2-7 | - | TRBD1 | TRBV5-4
CASRPTRAYNEQFF | TGTGCCAGTAGGCCCACTAGAGCCTACAATGAGCAGTTCTTC | TRBJ2-1 | - | - | TRBV19
CASSLASGSASGDTQYF | TGTGCCAGCAGCTTAGCTAGCGGGAGCGCCTCCGGGGATACGCAGTATTTT | TRBJ2-3 | - | TRBD2 | TRBV7-2
CASSQFVTSASNEQFF | TGCGCCAGCAGCCAATTTGTGACTAGCGCCTCCAATGAGCAGTTCTTC | TRBJ2-1 | - | TRBD2 | TRBV4-1
CASSLEHTGINEKLFF | TGCGCCAGCAGCTTGGAGCATACAGGGATTAATGAAAAACTGTTTTTT | TRBJ1-4 | - | - | TRBV5-1
CASSEFSQGEAFF | TGTGCCAGCAGTGAATTCAGTCAAGGTGAAGCTTTCTTT | TRBJ1-1 | - | - | TRBV25-1
CAWIGAYEQFF | TGTGCCTGGATCGGGGCCTATGAGCAGTTCTTC | TRBJ2-1 | - | - | TRBV30
CASSLRSEGTGELFF | TGTGCCAGCAGCTTAAGATCGGAGGGCACCGGGGAGCTGTTTTTT | TRBJ2-2 | - | - | TRBV7-3
CASSSGAPGARGNTIYF | TGTGCCAGCAGCTCGGGGGCCCCGGGGGCGCGTGGAAACACCATATATTTT | TRBJ1-3 | - | - | TRBV5-4
CSVGAGGYEQYF | TGCAGCGTTGGCGCGGGAGGCTACGAGCAGTACTTC | TRBJ2-7 | - | TRBD2 | TRBV29-1
CASSLVGIPGQDEAFF | TGTGCCAGCAGCTTGGTCGGGATTCCAGGGCAGGATGAAGCTTTCTTT | TRBJ1-1 | - | - | TRBV11-2
CASSSGSQGRAGELFF | TGTGCCAGCAGCTCGGGGTCCCAGGGACGGGCCGGGGAGCTGTTTTTT | TRBJ2-2 | - | - | TRBV5-4
CASSGILGTGERSGYTF | TGTGCCAGCAGTGGGATCCTCGGGACAGGGGAAAGGAGCGGCTACACCTTC | TRBJ1-2 | - | TRBD1 | TRBV6-1
CATQGGDRGISGNTIYF | TGTGCCACCCAGGGGGGGGACAGGGGGATCTCCGGAAACACCATATATTTT | TRBJ1-3 | - | TRBD1 | TRBV25-1
CASSSGPNEKLFF | TGCGCCAGCAGCTCCGGACCTAATGAAAAACTGTTTTTT | TRBJ1-4 | - | - | TRBV5-1
CASSQDPAGRNIQYF | TGCGCCAGCAGCCAAGACCCAGCGGGACGAAACATTCAGTACTTC | TRBJ2-4 | - | TRBD2 | TRBV4-3
CAWNRGENTEAFF | TGTGCCTGGAATCGAGGGGAGAACACTGAAGCTTTCTTT | TRBJ1-1 | few | - | TRBV30
CASNGQGSNEKLFF | TGTGCCAGCAATGGACAGGGATCTAATGAAAAACTGTTTTTT | TRBJ1-4 | - | TRBD1 | TRBV2
CASSEAIWARDHEQYF | TGTGCCAGCAGTGAAGCGATCTGGGCCAGGGACCACGAGCAGTACTTC | TRBJ2-7 | - | - | TRBV6-1
CASSEGLAGTGELFF | TGTGCCAGCAGTGAGGGACTAGCTGGCACCGGGGAGCTGTTTTTT | TRBJ2-2 | - | TRBD2 | TRBV6-1
CASSLVDLTVSFREQYF | TGCGCCAGCAGCTTGGTGGACCTGACAGTGAGTTTCCGCGAGCAGTACTTC | TRBJ2-7 | once | - | TRBV5-1
CASSFSGSGNTIYF | TGCGCCAGCAGCTTTTCAGGCTCTGGAAACACCATATATTTT | TRBJ1-3 | - | - | TRBV5-1
CSAREPSSYNEQFF | TGCAGCGCTCGCGAACCGAGCTCCTACAATGAGCAGTTCTTC | TRBJ2-1 | - | - | TRBV29-1
CASQTDYGGFTIYF | TGTGCCAGCCAAACCGATTACGGGGGGTTTACCATATATTTT | TRBJ1-3 | - | - | TRBV28
CASSRPRTGYNEQFF | TGCGCCAGCAGTCGCCCCCGGACAGGGTACAATGAGCAGTTCTTC | TRBJ2-1 | - | TRBD1 | TRBV23-1